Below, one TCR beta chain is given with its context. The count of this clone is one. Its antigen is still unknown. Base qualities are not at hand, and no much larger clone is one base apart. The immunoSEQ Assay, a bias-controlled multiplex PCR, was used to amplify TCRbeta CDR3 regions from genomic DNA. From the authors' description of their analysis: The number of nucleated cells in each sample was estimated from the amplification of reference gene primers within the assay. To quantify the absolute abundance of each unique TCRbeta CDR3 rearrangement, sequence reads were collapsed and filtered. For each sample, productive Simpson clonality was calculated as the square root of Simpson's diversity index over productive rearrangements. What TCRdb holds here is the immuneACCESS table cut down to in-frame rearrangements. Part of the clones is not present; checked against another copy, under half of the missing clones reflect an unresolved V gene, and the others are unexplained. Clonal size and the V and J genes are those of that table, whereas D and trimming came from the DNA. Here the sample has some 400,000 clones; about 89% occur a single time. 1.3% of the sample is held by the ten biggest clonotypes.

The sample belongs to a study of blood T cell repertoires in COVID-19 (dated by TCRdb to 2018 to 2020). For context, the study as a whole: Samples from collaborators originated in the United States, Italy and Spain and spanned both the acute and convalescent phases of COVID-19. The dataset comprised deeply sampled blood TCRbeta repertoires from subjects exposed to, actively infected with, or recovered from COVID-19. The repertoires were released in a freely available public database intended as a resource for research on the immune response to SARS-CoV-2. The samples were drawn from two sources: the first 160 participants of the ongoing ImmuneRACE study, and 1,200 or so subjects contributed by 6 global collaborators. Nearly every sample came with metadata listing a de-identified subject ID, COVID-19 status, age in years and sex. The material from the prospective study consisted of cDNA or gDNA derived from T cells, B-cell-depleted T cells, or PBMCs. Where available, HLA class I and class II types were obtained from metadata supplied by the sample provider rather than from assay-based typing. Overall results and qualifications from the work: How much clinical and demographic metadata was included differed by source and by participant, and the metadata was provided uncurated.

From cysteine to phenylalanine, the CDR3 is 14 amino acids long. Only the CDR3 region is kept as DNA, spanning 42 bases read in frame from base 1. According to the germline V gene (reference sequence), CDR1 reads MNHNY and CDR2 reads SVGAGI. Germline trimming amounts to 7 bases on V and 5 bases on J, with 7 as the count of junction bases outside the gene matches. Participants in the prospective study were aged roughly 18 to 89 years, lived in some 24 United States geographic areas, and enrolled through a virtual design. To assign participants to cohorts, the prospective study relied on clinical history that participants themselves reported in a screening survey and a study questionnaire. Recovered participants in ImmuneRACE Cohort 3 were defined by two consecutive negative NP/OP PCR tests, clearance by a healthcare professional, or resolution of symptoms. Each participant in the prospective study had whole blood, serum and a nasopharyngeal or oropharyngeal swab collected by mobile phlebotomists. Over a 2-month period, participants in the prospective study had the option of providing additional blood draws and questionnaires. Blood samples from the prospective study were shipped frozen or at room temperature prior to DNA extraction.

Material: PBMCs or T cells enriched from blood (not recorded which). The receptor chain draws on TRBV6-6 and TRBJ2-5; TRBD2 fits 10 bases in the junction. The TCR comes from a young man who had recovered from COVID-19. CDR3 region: CASIASGGGETQYF. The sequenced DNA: TGTGCCAGCATCGCTAGCGGGGGCGGGGAGACCCAGTACTTC.